Below are 17 T cell receptor beta chains sequenced from a single sample in a study of cytomegalovirus exposure and HLA in healthy donors. PCR amplification relied on 60 Vbeta primers (plus 13 Jbeta primers). Sequencing used immunoSEQ multiplex PCR; TCRdb keeps in-frame clones, though not all of them. The table has 100,000 to 150,000 clones, around 75% seen once. Specimen: PBMCs. The receptors originated from a woman aged 45-59 years in good health and CMV-seropositive.

This clone was recorded a few times. The chain has TRBV4-1 and TRBJ1-2; a possible D gene is TRBD1 (6 bases). The CDR3 is 14 residues long. V gave up 6 bases and J gave up 6 bases, with 17 bases separating them. The V gene's germline CDR1 is MGHRA and CDR2 YSYEKL. This chain's CDR3 is CASRSPGHLDGYTF. CDR3 sequence (DNA): TGCGCCAGCAGGTCACCGGGACATCTTGATGGCTACACCTTC.

The chain recombines TRBV7-2 with TRBJ2-7; 11 bases align to TRBD2. Germline V lookup: CDR1 SGHTA, CDR2 FQGNSA. After removal of 2 bases from V and 6 bases from J, the junction contained 6 bases not matched to a gene. The CDR3 consists of 15 residues. CDR3 amino acids: CASSLLAGGLTEQYF. Written as DNA, the CDR3 is TGTGCCAGCAGCTTACTAGCGGGAGGCCTGACCGAGCAGTACTTC.

The chain has TRBV6-1 and TRBJ2-7; D uncertain. V lost 1 base to trimming and J lost 1 base, with 2 bases between them. Germline assignment: CDR1 MNHNS and CDR2 SASEGT. The CDR3 runs to 12 residues. The CDR3 spells CASSEVSYEQYF. Here the CDR3 DNA reads TGTGCCAGCAGTGAAGTATCCTACGAGCAGTACTTC.

This chain joins TRBV19 and TRBJ2-7; D is possibly TRBD1 (6 bases). The CDR3 is made up of 15 amino acids. Germline loops: CDR1 LNHDA, CDR2 SQIVND (reference sequence). V lost 4 bases, J lost 3 bases, and 16 bases lay in between. The DNA of the CDR3 is TGTGCCAGTAGTAGTACAGGGAAGGTGGGCTACGAGCAGTACTTC. Protein: CASSSTGKVGYEQYF.

In DNA form, the CDR3 reads TGTGCCAGCAGTTACGGGTTTGGAGGCGGCACTGAAGCTTTCTTT. Protein product: CASSYGFGGGTEAFF. The gene calls are TRBV6-5 and TRBJ1-1; D is uncertain. The V end lost 2 bases, the J end lost 4 bases, and 14 bases lay between the germline ends. This CDR3 spans 15 amino acids. Per the germline V gene, CDR1 is MNHEY and CDR2 is SVGAGI.

This clone was detected once. The V and J genes are TRBV4-1 and TRBJ2-1; 9 nucleotides align to TRBD2. The CDR3 spans 18 residues. Looked up from germline, CDR1 is MGHRA and CDR2 is YSYEKL. Losses at the gene ends were 2 bases for V and 6 bases for J; bases not matched to a gene: 14. As DNA, the CDR3 is TGCGCCAGCAGCCAAATGATCGGAGCGGGAGGCCTTAGCAATGAGCAGTTCTTC. Residues: CASSQMIGAGGLSNEQFF.

The chain uses TRBV7-2 and TRBJ2-7; 7 positions match TRBD1. The CDR3 sequence is 14 residues long. After removal of 4 bases from V and 3 bases from J, the junction contained 6 bases not matched to a gene. In germline, CDR1 is SGHTA, CDR2 FQGNSA. CDR3 sequence (DNA): TGTGCCAGCAGCTCTCGGGGACAGTTCTACGAGCAGTACTTC. Its protein product is CASSSRGQFYEQYF.

The V gene is TRBV19, the J gene TRBJ2-2; 9 nucleotides match TRBD2. The CDR3 runs to 15 residues. Trimming at V came to 3 bases and at J to 4 bases, leaving 3 bases not matched to a gene. Germline assignment: CDR1 LNHDA and CDR2 SQIVND (reference sequence). As DNA, the CDR3 is TGTGCCAGTAGTATTTTAGCGGGAGCCACCGGGGAGCTGTTTTTT. It translates to CASSILAGATGELFF.

The rearrangement links TRBV5-1 to TRBJ2-1; 9 bases fit TRBD2. V shed 0 bases and J 0 bases; nucleotides not matched to a gene: 4. The CDR3 has 17 residues. Germline CDR1 and CDR2: SGHRS and YFSETQ. CDR3 DNA: TGCGCCAGCAGCTTGGGCGGGGGGGTCCTCTCCTACAATGAGCAGTTCTTC. Translating it yields CASSLGGGVLSYNEQFF.

V usage is TRBV7-2 and J usage is TRBJ2-7; TRBD2 agrees at 8 bases. The junction had 1 base not matched to a gene; V was cut back by 0 bases and J by 3 bases. The CDR3 has 14 amino acids. Germline CDR1 is SGHTA and CDR2 is FQGNSA. CDR3 sequence reads: CASSLASGGYEQYF. DNA for the CDR3: TGTGCCAGCAGCTTAGCGAGCGGGGGCTACGAGCAGTACTTC.

The chain couples TRBV29-1 to TRBJ2-5; D is perhaps TRBD2 (6 bases). The J call may be mistaken, given a closer DNA end match to TRBJ2-7. The CDR3 contains 11 residues. Germline lookup yields CDR1 SQVTM and CDR2 ANQGSEA. CDR3 nucleotides: TGCAGCGCCGGGACTGCTTACGAGCAGTACTTC. It yields the protein CSAGTAYEQYF.

The chain has TRBV19 and TRBJ2-1; TRBD2 matches at 12 bases. This CDR3 is built from 16 residues. After removal of 2 bases from V and 5 bases from J, the junction contained 4 bases not matched to a gene. Germline V gene data show CDR1 as LNHDA and CDR2 as SQIVND (reference sequence). CDR3 sequence: CASSIRTSGIHNEQFF. In DNA, the CDR3 is TGTGCCAGTAGTATAAGGACTAGCGGGATCCACAATGAGCAGTTCTTC.

In DNA form, the CDR3 reads TGTGCCAGCAGCTTAAGCCCGACAGGGGGCAGGGGCTATGGCTACACCTTC. This gives the protein CASSLSPTGGRGYGYTF. The chain employs TRBV7-9 and TRBJ1-2, with TRBD1 matching 10 bases. Germline V gives CDR1 SEHNR, CDR2 FQNEAQ (reference sequence). The CDR3 has 17 amino acids. With V trimmed by 2 bases and J by 4 bases, 10 bases remained unmatched.

This clone was found once. The chain couples TRBV29-1 to TRBJ2-3, with 7 positions matching TRBD2. The V gene's germline CDR1 is SQVTM and CDR2 ANQGSEA. This CDR3 comprises 15 residues. Germline trimming cut 1 base from V and 4 bases from J; bases unmatched to any gene: 8. The CDR3 DNA follows: TGCAGCGTTGAAGGGTCGGGGAGGGGCCCAGATACGCAGTATTTT. Residues: CSVEGSGRGPDTQYF.

The table lists this clone with a count of one. An end of the junction does not agree with germline; a read error may underlie this. This rearrangement joins TRBV7-7 to TRBJ2-5; D might be TRBD2 (7 bases). This CDR3 contains 16 residues. The V gene's germline CDR1 is SSHAT and CDR2 FNYEAQ (reference sequence). The CDR3 DNA sequence: TGTGCTAGCAGCTCCTCCGAGGGGGAGGGACAAGAGACCCAGTACTTC. Its protein is CASSSSEGEGQETQYF.

This clone appeared a single time. This CDR3 is CASSPARGSYEQYF. In DNA, the CDR3 is TGTGCCAGCAGCCCGGCCCGGGGCTCCTACGAGCAGTACTTC. This rearrangement joins TRBV13 to TRBJ2-7; D perhaps matches TRBD2 (5 bases). The CDR3 is 14 amino acids. Trimming took 5 bases from V and 0 from J, leaving 11 bases between them. Germline V gene lookup returns CDR1 PRHDT and CDR2 FYEKMQ (reference sequence).

V and J are TRBV5-4 and TRBJ2-1; TRBD1 matches at 7 bases. The CDR3 has 16 residues. Germline CDR1 is SGHNT and CDR2 is YYREEE (reference sequence). Trimming at V came to 6 bases and at J to 0 bases, leaving 9 bases not matched to a gene. This CDR3 is CASTPQGWASYNEQFF. CDR3 coding DNA: TGTGCCAGCACCCCACAGGGGTGGGCCTCCTACAATGAGCAGTTCTTC.